The 19 T cell receptor beta chains listed next were all sequenced from one sample in a study of Graves' ophthalmopathy and Graves' hyperthyroidism (dated by TCRdb to 2016 to 2018). Sequencer: Illumina HiSeq 2000. For repertoire sequencing, TCR beta CDR3 regions were amplified from RNA transcripts. A first-round RT-PCR used HTBI primers with the Qiagen OneStep RT-PCR kit, followed by a second-round multiplex PCR, size selection and purification. The public reads were reanalyzed by TCRdb: fastp trimming at Q25, MiXCR alignment, in-frame beta chains only. For every CDR3 protein sequence, its rows merge into one entry that carries the most common genes and DNA. The sample table lists approximately 700,000 distinct CDR3 sequences, 40% of them with a count of one. The ten largest clonotypes hold roughly 46% of the sample. Material: peripheral blood. The receptors here all came from an adult man with Graves' ophthalmopathy.

On this clonotype: A much larger clone lies a single base off, so this may be a read error. The chain couples TRBV2 to TRBJ1-1; no firm D call. The CDR3 runs to 13 residues. Germline CDR1 and CDR2: SNHLY and FYNNEI. V lost 8 bases and J lost 4, with 14 bases in between. CDR3 in amino acids: CASGDPSGTEAFF. In nucleotides, the CDR3 is TGTGCCAGCGGCGACCCCTCGGGCACTGAAGCTTTCTTT.

As for this clonotype: One end of the junction does not line up with germline, which may come from a read error. The chain has TRBV29-1 and TRBJ2-6; D is ambiguous. Germline-derived CDR1 and CDR2 are SQVTM and ANQGSEA. The CDR3 contains 10 residues. The CDR3 nucleotides are TGCAGCGTTGGGGCCTACGTCCTGACTTTC. Its translation: CSVGAYVLTF.

The chain is built from TRBV29-1 and TRBJ1-2, with no clear D. V lost 6 bases, J lost 2 bases, and 16 bases lay in between. Germline values: CDR1 SQVTM, CDR2 ANQGSEA. This CDR3 contains 14 residues. CDR3 in amino acids: CSVSGEEANYGYTF. The CDR3 DNA sequence: TGCAGCGTCTCCGGGGAAGAGGCGAACTATGGCTACACCTTC.

As to this clonotype: At one end the junction does not follow the germline gene, possibly because of a read error. The chain couples TRBV10-3 to TRBJ1-3, with D tentatively TRBD1 (6 bases). Germline lookup yields CDR1 ENHRY and CDR2 SYGVKD. This CDR3 has 16 residues. The CDR3 loop reads CASSASGTLSGNTIYF. CDR3 in DNA: TGTGCCAGCAGTGCTTCCGGGACACTCTCTGGAAACACCATATATTTT.

This sequence joins TRBV29-1 and TRBJ1-1; D gene ambiguous. Germline values: CDR1 SQVTM, CDR2 ANQGSEA. The CDR3 has 14 residues. Trimming removed 5 bases from V and 1 base from J, with 14 bases in between. CDR3 coding DNA: TGCAGCGTTATGTCCCCCGACAAGAACACTGAAGCTTTCTTT. Translated, it gives CSVMSPDKNTEAFF.

This rearrangement joins TRBV12-3 or TRBV12-4 to TRBJ2-3; 10 nucleotides align to TRBD2. The CDR3 covers 13 residues. Trimming removed 11 bases from V and 2 bases from J; junction bases left unmatched: 4. CDR3 sequence: CACGLADTDTQYF. The CDR3 nucleotides read TGTGCCTGTGGACTAGCGGACACAGATACGCAGTATTTT.

This clonotype was detected only a few times. The V and J genes are TRBV20-1 and TRBJ2-7, with 11 bases identical to TRBD2. Germline assignment: CDR1 DFQATT and CDR2 SNEGSKA (reference sequence). The V segment lost 5 bases and the J segment 4 bases; nucleotides outside the gene matches: 10. This CDR3 comprises 15 residues. The CDR3 here is CSAPPSGRLFYEQYF. The CDR3 DNA reads TGCAGTGCTCCTCCTAGCGGGAGGCTTTTTTACGAGCAGTACTTC.

A remark on this clonotype: The germline gene is not matched at one end of the junction; a read error may be the cause. The rearrangement joins TRBV12-3 or TRBV12-4 to TRBJ1-2; D remains unclear. This CDR3 is built from 14 residues. CDR3 in DNA: TGCGCCAGCAGCCAAGATGTAAGGGAAACGGGCTACACCTTC. Protein product: CASSQDVRETGYTF.

A remark on this clonotype: This may arise from a read error, as a much more abundant clone is one base away. CDR3 DNA sequence: TGTGCCAGCAGCTTAGGGCCCCTCCATAGCAATCAGTCCCAGCATTTT. Its translation: CASSLGPLHSNQSQHF. The rearrangement uses TRBV25-1 and TRBJ1-5; D gene unclear. Germline V gene data show CDR1 as MGHDK and CDR2 as SYGVNS. The CDR3 consists of 16 residues.

V is TRBV7-9 and J is TRBJ1-2; D may be TRBD1 (5 bases). The CDR3 contains 13 residues. Germline CDR1 and CDR2: SEHNR and FQNEAQ (reference sequence). Between the trimmed V and J ends, which lost 3 bases and 8 bases, there was a span of 13 bases. The CDR3 nucleotides read TGTGCCAGCAGCTTGGGACCTGAGGACGGCTACACCTTC. Its protein product is CASSLGPEDGYTF.

This clonotype was detected only a few times. The J gene is TRBJ2-7, the V gene TRBV20-1, with D perhaps given as TRBD1 or TRBD2 (7 bases each). CDR3 size: 13 residues. CDR1 is DFQATT and CDR2 is SNEGSKA in the germline V gene (reference sequence). The V end lost 6 bases, the J end lost 2 bases, and 14 bases lay between the germline ends. CDR3 bases: TGCAGTGCACAGACAGGGAGGGCCTACGAGCAGTACTTC. This translates into CSAQTGRAYEQYF.

V is TRBV4-1 and J is TRBJ1-2; 7 bases map to TRBD1. CDR1 MGHRA and CDR2 YSYEKL come from the germline V gene. The CDR3 covers 15 residues. The V and J ends lost 4 bases and 6 bases, in that order; junction bases with no gene match: 11. CDR3 coding DNA: TGCGCCAGCAGCCCAACGACAGGGTTGGTGGATGGCTACACCTTC. Its translation: CASSPTTGLVDGYTF.

The J gene is TRBJ2-2, the V gene TRBV10-3; D perhaps matches TRBD2 (6 bases). This CDR3 spans 18 amino acids. CDR1 is ENHRY and CDR2 is SYGVKD in the germline V gene. Trimming pared 4 bases from V and 3 bases from J, leaving 21 bases between. Written as DNA, the CDR3 is TGTGCCATCAGTGTTTCGGAGGGCGCGGCTGATGACACCGGGGAGCTGTTTTTT. It encodes CAISVSEGAADDTGELFF.

The genes are TRBV7-9 and TRBJ2-5; possibly TRBD1 for D (5 bases). Trimming shortened V by 5 bases and J by 5 bases, and 15 bases separated the two germline ends. The germline V gene encodes CDR1 SEHNR and CDR2 FQNEAQ (reference sequence). The CDR3 covers 14 residues. The CDR3: CASSILRVRETQYF. The CDR3 bases are TGTGCCAGCAGCATACTCAGGGTTCGGGAGACCCAGTACTTC.

J is TRBJ1-5 and V is TRBV6-1; possibly TRBD1 for D (6 bases). CDR1 is MNHNS and CDR2 is SASEGT in the germline V gene. V was clipped by 3 bases and J by 11 bases, with 11 bases between them. This CDR3 spans 12 amino acids. The DNA of the CDR3 is TGTGCCAGCAGTGACAGGGGATGGGCCCAGCATTTT. Protein sequence: CASSDRGWAQHF.

This clonotype was found many times. The V gene is TRBV7-9, the J gene TRBJ1-6; 7 nucleotides line up with TRBD1. V shed 5 bases, J shed 7 bases, and the junction held 8 bases outside the gene matches. CDR3 length: 15 residues. Germline CDR1 and CDR2: SEHNR and FQNEAQ (reference sequence). CDR3 in amino acids: CASSPTQGMNSPLHF. In nucleotides, the CDR3 is TGTGCCAGCAGCCCCACACAGGGGATGAATTCACCCCTCCACTTT.

On this clonotype: It may be a read error: a sequence one base away is much more abundant. V gene TRBV20-1 combines with J gene TRBJ2-7; a possible D gene is TRBD2 (6 bases). Trimming took 5 bases from V and 5 from J, leaving 16 bases between them. The germline CDR1 and CDR2 sequences are DFQATT and SNEGSKA (reference sequence). This CDR3 comprises 13 residues. The CDR3 DNA sequence: TGCAGTGCTCCGGGAGCATTCGGGGACGAGCAGTACTTC. Translated: CSAPGAFGDEQYF.

This clonotype was found many times. CDR3 nucleotides: TGTGCCAGCAGTGATGGGGGGCCAGTGGGCACTGAAGCTTTCTTT. Its protein product is CASSDGGPVGTEAFF. The chain joins TRBV25-1 to TRBJ1-1; tentatively, D is TRBD1 (6 bases). V was clipped by 3 bases and J by 4 bases, with 15 bases between them. Per the germline V gene, CDR1 is MGHDK and CDR2 is SYGVNS. This CDR3 comprises 15 residues. Full variable domain (outside the CDR3, taken from reference TRBV25-1 and TRBJ1-1): EADIYQTPRYLVIGTGKKITLECSQTMGHDKMYWYQQDPGMELHLIHYSYGVNSTEKGDLSSESTVSRIRTEHFPLTLESARPSHTSQYLCASSDGGPVGTEAFFGQGTRLTVV.

This clonotype showed up many times. This rearrangement joins TRBV10-3 to TRBJ2-7; the match to TRBD1 covers 8 bases. Per germline, CDR1 ENHRY and CDR2 SYGVKD. The junction had 6 bases not matched to a gene; V was cut back by 7 bases and J by 1 base. The CDR3 contains 14 residues. The CDR3 sequence: CAIKSGQESYEQYF. The CDR3 nucleotides read TGTGCCATCAAGTCGGGACAGGAGTCCTACGAGCAGTACTTC.